These 10 T cell receptor delta chains share one sample of origin, sequenced in a study of gamma-delta T cells after stem cell transplantation. TCRdb fed the RT-PCR reads into CATT to redo clone calling. The table lists 950 to 1,200 delta-chain clones, more than 0.95% of them singletons. Sequenced input: gamma-delta T cells. The receptors stem from a human donor. It is not recorded whose cells these are; they may come from a transplant donor.

In regard to this clone: The TCRdb protein comes from a much larger clone and disagrees with this DNA's translation at residue 4, likely due to a read error; the protein given here is derived from the DNA. The genes are TRDV2 and TRDJ1; tentative D call: TRDD3 (5 bases). Per germline, CDR1 GEAIGNYY and CDR2 EKD. The CDR3 length is 16 residues. The CDR3: CACNTLSGTNTDKLIF. The CDR3 DNA reads TGTGCCTGTAACACCCTGTCTGGGACTAACACCGATAAACTCATCTTT.

With regard to this clone: TCRdb attributes to this sequence the protein of a much larger clone, which differs from the DNA translation at residue 6; a read error is likely, and the protein displayed is translated from the DNA. The J gene is TRDJ1, the V gene TRDV2; 9 nucleotides match TRDD3. Germline V gene lookup returns CDR1 GEAIGNYY and CDR2 EKD. V lost 0 bases, J lost 4 bases, and 14 bases stayed unmatched. The CDR3 has 18 amino acids. The CDR3 loop is CACDTLYSGGSEGDKLIF. CDR3 DNA sequence: TGTGCCTGTGACACCCTTTACTCTGGGGGATCGGAGGGCGATAAACTCATCTTT.

A few counts support this clone. The chain carries TRDV2 and TRDJ1, with TRDD3 matching 9 bases. With 0 bases clipped from V and 2 bases from J, the junction kept 6 bases outside the gene matches. The length of the CDR3 is 16 residues. The germline gives CDR1 GEAIGNYY, CDR2 EKD. CDR3 nucleotides: TGTGCCTGTGACACCCTGGGGGATGGTGGGACCGATAAACTCATCTTT. This sequence encodes CACDTLGDGGTDKLIF.

This clone has a handful of counts. The protein TCRdb lists belongs to a much larger clone and differs from this DNA's translation at residue 16, which points to a read error; the protein shown is made from the DNA. The gene calls are TRDV2 and TRDJ1; TRDD3 matches at 9 bases. The CDR3 runs 19 residues. Germline-derived CDR1 and CDR2 are GEAIGNYY and EKD. DNA of the CDR3: TGTGCCTGTGACACCACTGGGGGAAAGCCCTTCGATGCCTCCGATAGACTCATCTTT. It yields the protein CACDTTGGKPFDASDRLIF.

This clone has only a few counts. The amino acid sequence in TCRdb belongs to a much larger clone and departs from this DNA's translation at residue 11, likely a sequencing read error; the sequence shown is translated from the DNA. The rearrangement joins TRDV2 to TRDJ1; 9 bases align to TRDD3. This CDR3 contains 17 residues. Trimming cost V 3 bases and J 0 bases; bases outside gene matches: 10. The germline V gene encodes CDR1 GEAIGNYY and CDR2 EKD. CDR3 region: CACDALTGGTHTDKLIF. DNA of the CDR3: TGTGCCTGTGACGCTCTTACTGGGGGAACGCACACCGATAAACTCATCTTT.

This clone is large (0.1 to 1%) in the sample. This sample also contains other DNA sequences that code for the same CDR3. This chain uses TRDV2 with TRDJ1; D may be TRDD3 (6 bases). This CDR3 comprises 18 residues. The V end lost 0 bases, the J end lost 0 bases, and 19 bases lay between the germline ends. CDR1 GEAIGNYY and CDR2 EKD come from the germline V gene. As DNA, the CDR3 is TGTGCCTGTGACACCCTTGTTGGGATAAAGGGGAACACCGATAAACTCATCTTT. Amino acids: CACDTLVGIKGNTDKLIF.

This clone was seen only a few times. CDR3 loop: CACDTVRGLGIHGDKLIF. Written as DNA, the CDR3 is TGTGCCTGTGACACCGTACGGGGACTGGGGATACATGGCGATAAACTCATCTTT. V is TRDV2 and J is TRDJ1; TRDD3 agrees at 8 bases. J gave up 4 bases and V 0 bases, and 15 bases lay outside the gene matches. The CDR3 contains 18 residues. Germline CDR1 reads GEAIGNYY; CDR2 reads EKD.

In regard to this clone: This DNA's translation differs at residue 4 from TCRdb's protein, which comes from a much larger clone; a read error is likely, and the protein shown is translated from the DNA. J is TRDJ1 and V is TRDV2; 9 bases agree with TRDD3. Germline V gene data show CDR1 as GEAIGNYY and CDR2 as EKD. J was trimmed by 1 base and V by 7 bases; bases with no gene match: 9. The CDR3 is 15 residues long. Here the CDR3 DNA reads TGTGCCTGCACGGCCTTGGGGGATAGCACCGATAAACTCATCTTT. Residues: CACTALGDSTDKLIF.

Regarding this clone: TCRdb shows a much larger clone's protein in place of this DNA's translation, and the two differ at residue 23, likely through a read error; the protein shown is translated from the DNA. This chain joins TRDV2 and TRDJ3, with 7 nucleotides matching TRDD3. Germline V gene lookup returns CDR1 GEAIGNYY and CDR2 EKD. This CDR3 contains 26 residues. This CDR3 reads CACDTVKPPGLGATLLSSWDTRRMFF. The DNA of the CDR3 is TGTGCCTGTGACACCGTAAAGCCCCCGGGGCTGGGGGCCACCCTTCTCAGTTCCTGGGACACCCGACGGATGTTTTTC.

The chain links TRDV2 to TRDJ1; TRDD3 matches 8 bases. The CDR3 length is 15 residues. J gave up 2 bases and V 3 bases, and 7 bases lay outside the gene matches. CDR1 and CDR2 from the germline V gene are GEAIGNYY and EKD. CDR3 loop: CACDPMVGDTDKLIF. DNA of the CDR3: TGTGCCTGTGACCCTATGGTGGGGGATACCGATAAACTCATCTTT.